The T cell receptor beta chain under discussion was sequenced for a study of beta chain features in type 1 diabetes. Findings and limits, study-wide: Moderate but significant shortening of TCRB CDR3s was recorded in all four CD4+ subsets from Type 1 diabetes patients.

As to this clone: Its cognate antigen is unknown.

V dropped 5 bases and J dropped 10 bases, with 11 bases sitting between them. Germline-derived CDR1 and CDR2 are MNHEY and SMNVEV (reference sequence). The CDR3 spans 11 residues. Expressed TCRB transcripts were sequenced because the isolated RNA had all been reverse transcribed beforehand. Clones were read by immunoSEQ multiplex PCR, and TCRdb kept only the in-frame ones, dropping some. The repertoire includes some 700,000 clones, about an eighth of them detected once, and less than 0.025% sits in the top ten. This chain joins TRBV27 and TRBJ1-1; D gene ambiguous. The sample comprised naive CD4+ T cells from blood. This TCR was sampled from a man aged 18 to 29 with type 1 diabetes. The CDR3 here is CASSATGVAFF. The CDR3 bases are TGTGCCAGCAGTGCCACTGGGGTAGCTTTCTTT.